The 27 T cell receptor beta chains listed next were all sequenced from one sample in a study of blood T cell repertoires in COVID-19. TCRdb's copy holds only in-frame clones and misses some; the assay was immunoSEQ multiplex PCR. The sample lists more than 80,000 clones; about 90% were seen once. The sequencing sample was made of peripheral blood. The receptor set was obtained from a human donor with active COVID-19. The donor label of this sample is uncertain.

V and J are TRBV4-3 and TRBJ2-2, with D possibly matching TRBD2 (5 bases). CDR1 and CDR2 (germline): LGHNA, YSLEER. The CDR3 covers 17 residues. Trimming cost V 2 bases and J 5 bases, with 18 bases left between them. The CDR3 reads CASSQNEPGSGTGELFF. The CDR3 DNA is TGCGCCAGCAGCCAAAACGAACCGGGCTCGGGGACCGGGGAGCTGTTTTTT.

The chain is built from TRBV5-4 and TRBJ2-1; maybe TRBD1 (6 bases). The CDR3 is made up of 15 amino acids. The V and J ends lost 5 bases and 4 bases respectively, with 16 bases between them. In germline, CDR1 is SGHNT, CDR2 YYREEE (reference sequence). Here the CDR3 reads CASRLGQTNYNEQFF. The CDR3 nucleotides are TGTGCCAGCAGACTCGGACAGACAAATTACAATGAGCAGTTCTTC.

V is TRBV10-3 and J is TRBJ2-7, with D perhaps matching TRBD1 (5 bases). With 7 bases removed from V and 0 bases from J, the gap between germline ends came to 13 bases. CDR3 size: 14 residues. Germline CDR1 ENHRY, CDR2 SYGVKD. The CDR3 reads CAITKTVPSYEQYF. CDR3 DNA: TGTGCCATCACCAAGACAGTACCCTCCTACGAGCAGTACTTC.

In this sample, this clone turned up a few times. The genes are TRBV6-5 and TRBJ2-7; the match to TRBD1 covers 11 bases. V trimming: 6 bases; J trimming: 1 base; junction bases outside the gene matches: 5. CDR1 is MNHEY, CDR2 SVGAGI, per germline. CDR3 length: 15 amino acids. This CDR3 is CASRPGTGGSYEQYF. CDR3 DNA sequence: TGTGCCAGCAGACCCGGGACAGGGGGGTCCTACGAGCAGTACTTC.

The chain carries TRBV5-1 and TRBJ1-1, with D perhaps matching TRBD1 (5 bases). V lost 0 bases and J 5 bases, leaving 14 bases between the germline ends. CDR1 is SGHRS and CDR2 is YFSETQ in the germline V gene. CDR3 length equals 15 residues. The CDR3 coding sequence is TGCGCCAGCAGCTTGGTGGGCAGGGTCGGGACTGAAGCTTTCTTT. The encoded protein is CASSLVGRVGTEAFF. The whole variable domain, remainder taken from reference TRBV5-1 and TRBJ1-1, is KAGVTQTPRYLIKTRGQQVTLSCSPISGHRSVSWYQQTPGQGLQFLFEYFSETQRNKGNFPGRFSGRQFSNSRSEMNVSTLELGDSALYLCASSLVGRVGTEAFFGQGTRLTVV.

The V and J genes are TRBV7-9 and TRBJ1-1; D call uncertain. The germline V gene has CDR1 SEHNR and CDR2 FQNEAQ (reference sequence). This CDR3 is 14 amino acids long. V gave up 5 bases and J gave up 1 base, with 11 bases separating them. This CDR3 reads CASSQDRENTEAFF. CDR3 in DNA: TGTGCCAGCAGCCAGGATCGGGAGAACACTGAAGCTTTCTTT.

The chain has TRBV18 and TRBJ2-5; TRBD1 might be the D (6 bases). The CDR3 sequence is 13 residues long. Germline CDR1 KGHSH, CDR2 LQKENI. V lost 4 bases, J lost 5 bases, and 11 bases lay in between. CDR3 in DNA: TGTGCCAGCTCACGCCAGGGGAAGGAGACCCAGTACTTC. This sequence encodes CASSRQGKETQYF.

This chain uses TRBV15 with TRBJ2-5, with D tentatively TRBD2 (6 bases). V was pared by 8 bases and J by 5 bases, with 24 bases between. The germline gives CDR1 LNHNV, CDR2 YYDKDF (reference sequence). This CDR3 is built from 16 residues. The CDR3 spells CATEGGTVGAMETQYF. In DNA, the CDR3 is TGTGCCACCGAGGGTGGGACTGTGGGAGCTATGGAGACCCAGTACTTC. Complete variable domain (other parts from reference TRBV15 and TRBJ2-5): DAMVIQNPRYQVTQFGKPVTLSCSQTLNHNVMYWYQQKSSQAPKLLFHYYDKDFNNEADTPDNFQSRRPNTSFCFLDIRSPGLGDTAMYLCATEGGTVGAMETQYFGPGTRLLVL.

The rearrangement links TRBV3-1 (or the pseudogene TRBV3-2) to TRBJ2-1; weak D call: TRBD2 (6 bases). V dropped 3 bases and J dropped 0 bases, with 9 bases sitting between them. Germline V gives CDR1 LGHDT, CDR2 YNNKEL (reference sequence). The CDR3 totals 15 residues. DNA of the CDR3: TGTGCCAGCAGCCATAGCGGTGTCTCCTACAATGAGCAGTTCTTC. Translated: CASSHSGVSYNEQFF.

The J gene is TRBJ2-1, the V gene TRBV18; the match to TRBD1 covers 8 bases. V shed 5 bases and J 4 bases; nucleotides not matched to a gene: 10. CDR1 and CDR2 from the germline V gene are KGHSH and LQKENI. This CDR3 has 16 amino acids. The CDR3 DNA reads as TGTGCCAGCTCATCGTCCGGCAGGGGGCCTTACAATGAGCAGTTCTTC. It encodes CASSSSGRGPYNEQFF.

This clone has a single count. The chain has TRBV7-9 and TRBJ2-3; D is perhaps TRBD2 (6 bases). The CDR3 extends over 15 amino acids. Trimming stripped 5 bases from V and 2 bases from J, with 14 bases between. Per germline, CDR1 SEHNR and CDR2 FQNEAQ (reference sequence). CDR3 in DNA: TGTGCCAGCAGCCGCCCTGGGGGGTACACAGATACGCAGTATTTT. It is translated as CASSRPGGYTDTQYF.

This chain connects TRBV19 to TRBJ2-1; no reliable D call. This CDR3 is built from 14 residues. Germline V gives CDR1 LNHDA, CDR2 SQIVND (reference sequence). The ends were cut back, 5 bases at V and 4 bases at J, with 12 bases in the middle. The CDR3, as DNA: TGTGCCAGTAGTGGGCCCACAAGGTACAATGAGCAGTTCTTC. Its protein product is CASSGPTRYNEQFF.

This clone occurred once. The chain joins TRBV5-1 to TRBJ2-7; D might be TRBD2 (6 bases). The CDR3 is 12 residues long. The V end was cut by 10 bases, the J end by 3 bases, with 14 bases between. The germline CDR1 and CDR2 sequences are SGHRS and YFSETQ. CDR3 bases: TGCGCCTCCCGGGGAGGCTTCTACGAGCAGTACTTC. Translation: CASRGGFYEQYF.

The V call is TRBV3-1 (or the pseudogene TRBV3-2), the J call TRBJ2-7; possible D gene TRBD2, 6 bases. V was pared by 2 bases and J by 5 bases, with 7 bases between. This CDR3 region has 12 residues. CDR1 is LGHDT, CDR2 YNNKEL, per germline (reference sequence). The CDR3 DNA follows: TGTGCCAGCAGCCAATGGGGGGACGAGCAGTACTTC. It yields the protein CASSQWGDEQYF.

The rearrangement links TRBV5-6 to TRBJ1-3; tentatively, D is TRBD1 (6 bases). Germline V lookup: CDR1 SGHDT, CDR2 YYEEEE. V lost 3 bases, J lost 0 bases, and 10 bases lay in between. The CDR3 totals 15 residues. The CDR3 nucleotides read TGTGCCAGCAGCTCTGGGACAAGCTCTGGAAACACCATATATTTT. Its translation is CASSSGTSSGNTIYF.

A note on this clone: At one end the junction does not follow the germline gene, possibly because of a read error. CDR3 residues: CASSSRTGSPGETQYF. The CDR3 DNA sequence: TGTGCTAGCAGCTCAAGGACAGGGTCGCCCGGAGAGACCCAGTACTTC. The chain couples TRBV7-7 to TRBJ2-5; 8 bases agree with TRBD1. This CDR3 spans 16 amino acids. Germline V gene lookup returns CDR1 SSHAT and CDR2 FNYEAQ (reference sequence).

The rearrangement links TRBV30 to TRBJ1-2, with 7 bases aligning to TRBD1. The V segment lost 5 bases and the J segment 4 bases; nucleotides outside the gene matches: 16. This CDR3 has 16 residues. Germline V gene data show CDR1 as GTSNPN and CDR2 as SVGIG (reference sequence). The CDR3 here is CAWRHTGTVSIYGYTF. The CDR3 bases are TGTGCCTGGCGGCATACCGGGACAGTGTCGATCTATGGCTACACCTTC.

This clone was seen just once. The chain has TRBV14 and TRBJ1-2; perhaps TRBD1 as D (5 bases). CDR3 length equals 12 residues. Germline V gives CDR1 SGHDN, CDR2 FVKESK. Trimming shortened V by 6 bases and J by 3 bases, and 8 bases separated the two germline ends. Here the CDR3 reads CASSTGYYGYTF. The CDR3 DNA is TGTGCCAGCAGTACAGGTTACTATGGCTACACCTTC. Filled out from reference TRBV14 and TRBJ1-2, the complete variable domain reads EAGVTQFPSHSVIEKGQTVTLRCDPISGHDNLYWYRRVMGKEIKFLLHFVKESKQDESGMPNNRFLAERTGGTYSTLKVQPAELEDSGVYFCASSTGYYGYTFGSGTRLTVV.

The gene calls are TRBV3-1 (or the pseudogene TRBV3-2) and TRBJ1-6, with a possible D match to TRBD1 (5 bases). Germline CDR1 is LGHDT and CDR2 is YNNKEL (reference sequence). Trimming left V 3 bases short and J 3 bases short, with 12 bases between. This CDR3 is 16 amino acids long. CDR3 protein: CASSQLGQFYNSPLHF. The CDR3, as DNA: TGTGCCAGCAGCCAGCTAGGACAATTCTATAATTCACCCCTCCACTTT.

The chain's CDR3 is CASSGRGSTEAFF. The DNA for the CDR3 is TGTGCCAGCAGCGGACGGGGGAGCACTGAAGCTTTCTTT. V gene TRBV7-3 combines with J gene TRBJ1-1; D is possibly TRBD1 (5 bases). The length of the CDR3 is 13 residues. Germline CDR1 and CDR2: SGHTA and FQGTGA. Trimming cost V 5 bases and J 4 bases, with 11 bases left between them.

DNA of the CDR3: TGTGCCAGCAGTGAAATTGCGGGGGGCTCCTACGAGCAGTACTTC. Its protein product is CASSEIAGGSYEQYF. The chain has TRBV6-1 and TRBJ2-7; 8 nucleotides line up with TRBD2. This CDR3 comprises 15 residues. With V trimmed by 2 bases and J by 0 bases, 3 bases remained unmatched. Germline CDR1 and CDR2: MNHNS and SASEGT.

The chain has TRBV3-1 (or the pseudogene TRBV3-2) and TRBJ2-3; D possibly corresponds to TRBD2 (5 bases). Per germline, CDR1 LGHDT and CDR2 YNNKEL (reference sequence). V lost 4 bases and J 4 bases, leaving 18 bases between the germline ends. The CDR3 covers 16 residues. The DNA for the CDR3 is TGTGCCAGCAGCCCCGTAGGGCCCCGGACTGCAGATACGCAGTATTTT. This encodes CASSPVGPRTADTQYF.

This clone appeared once. The chain combines TRBV19 with TRBJ1-1, with D uncertain. The V and J ends lost 3 bases and 1 base respectively, with 12 bases between them. Germline CDR1 LNHDA, CDR2 SQIVND (reference sequence). The CDR3 totals 15 residues. Written as DNA, the CDR3 is TGTGCCAGTAGTATCATGGCCTCAGAGAACACTGAAGCTTTCTTT. It encodes CASSIMASENTEAFF.

The chain joins TRBV6-5 to TRBJ1-2; 8 positions agree with TRBD1. Germline assignment: CDR1 MNHEY and CDR2 SVGAGI. V shed 5 bases and J 3 bases; nucleotides not matched to a gene: 5. This CDR3 spans 14 amino acids. The CDR3 is CASSPQDRDYGYTF. CDR3 bases: TGTGCCAGCAGTCCCCAGGACAGGGACTATGGCTACACCTTC.

V is TRBV7-9 and J is TRBJ2-1; the match to TRBD1 covers 8 bases. This CDR3 has 17 residues. Germline V gene data show CDR1 as SEHNR and CDR2 as FQNEAQ (reference sequence). V dropped 5 bases and J dropped 1; count of bases not matched to a gene: 10. The CDR3 reads CASSPSTGERSYNEQFF. The CDR3 DNA reads as TGTGCCAGCAGCCCCTCGACAGGGGAGAGGTCCTACAATGAGCAGTTCTTC.

The rearrangement links TRBV10-3 to TRBJ1-1, with D perhaps TRBD1 (5 bases). This CDR3 region has 14 residues. V was trimmed by 7 bases and J by 3 bases, leaving 15 bases between them. Germline CDR1 reads ENHRY; CDR2 reads SYGVKD. The CDR3 protein is CAIKVWGGDTEAFF. The CDR3 coding sequence is TGTGCCATCAAAGTATGGGGAGGGGACACTGAAGCTTTCTTT.

Only a few counts were recorded for this clone. V gene TRBV19 combines with J gene TRBJ2-7, with TRBD2 as a possible D gene (5 bases). V lost 1 base and J lost 4, with 11 bases in between. The germline gives CDR1 LNHDA, CDR2 SQIVND (reference sequence). The CDR3 totals 14 residues. In DNA form, the CDR3 reads TGTGCCAGTAGTATAGGAGGGTTCGGGTACGAGCAGTACTTC. This encodes CASSIGGFGYEQYF.